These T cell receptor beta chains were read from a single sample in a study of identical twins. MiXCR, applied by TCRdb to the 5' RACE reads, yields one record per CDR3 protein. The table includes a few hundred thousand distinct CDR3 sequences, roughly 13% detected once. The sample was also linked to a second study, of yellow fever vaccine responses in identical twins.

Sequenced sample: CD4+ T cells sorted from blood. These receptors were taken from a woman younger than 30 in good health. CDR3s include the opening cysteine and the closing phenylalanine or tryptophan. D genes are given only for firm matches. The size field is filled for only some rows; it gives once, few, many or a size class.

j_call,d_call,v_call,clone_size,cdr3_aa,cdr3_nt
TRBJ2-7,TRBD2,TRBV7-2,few,CASSPVGLAGYEQYF,TGTGCCAGCAGCCCCGTCGGACTAGCGGGATACGAGCAGTACTTC
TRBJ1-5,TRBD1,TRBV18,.,CASSLGTGESNQPQHF,TGTGCCAGCTCACTCGGGACAGGGGAAAGCAATCAGCCCCAGCATTTT
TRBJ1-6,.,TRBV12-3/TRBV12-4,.,CASSLAQGLGSPLHF,TGTGCCAGCAGTTTGGCCCAGGGTCTAGGCTCACCCCTCCACTTT
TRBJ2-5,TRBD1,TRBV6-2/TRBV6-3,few,CASRRTGVETQYF,TGTGCCAGCAGGAGAACAGGGGTTGAGACCCAGTACTTC
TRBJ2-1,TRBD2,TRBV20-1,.,CSARDPSGITYNEQFF,TGCAGTGCTAGAGACCCTAGCGGGATTACGTACAATGAGCAGTTCTTC
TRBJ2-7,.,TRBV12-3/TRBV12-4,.,CASSFSGVQGHEQYF,TGTGCCAGCAGTTTTTCGGGGGTGCAGGGCCACGAGCAGTACTTC
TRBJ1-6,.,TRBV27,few,CASSLFGDGWNSPLHF,TGTGCCAGCAGTTTATTCGGTGACGGGTGGAATTCACCCCTCCACTTT
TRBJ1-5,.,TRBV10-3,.,CAIGRGNQPQHF,TGTGCCATCGGACGAGGTAATCAGCCCCAGCATTTT
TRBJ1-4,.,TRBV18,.,CASSPPGHEEKLFF,TGTGCCAGCTCACCGCCGGGACATGAGGAAAAACTGTTTTTT
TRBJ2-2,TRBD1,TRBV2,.,CAIPTGTGVAGELFF,TGTGCCATCCCGACCGGGACAGGGGTGGCCGGGGAGCTGTTTTTT
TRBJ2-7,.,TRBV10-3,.,CATWMDEQYF,TGTGCCACTTGGATGGACGAGCAGTACTTC
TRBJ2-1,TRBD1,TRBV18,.,CASSSGQVNEQFF,TGTGCCAGCTCATCGGGACAGGTCAATGAGCAGTTCTTC
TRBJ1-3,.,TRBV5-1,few,CASSLEPAGHSGNTIYF,TGCGCCAGCAGCTTGGAGCCAGCCGGTCACTCTGGAAACACCATATATTTT
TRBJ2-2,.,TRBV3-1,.,CASSQTEKNTGELFF,TGTGCCAGCAGCCAAACAGAGAAAAACACCGGGGAGCTGTTTTTT
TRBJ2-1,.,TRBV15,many,CATSRARYEQFF,TGTGCCACCAGCAGGGCCCGTTATGAGCAGTTCTTC
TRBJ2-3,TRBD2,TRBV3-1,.,CASSQYGLAVTDTQFF,TGTGCCAGCAGCCAATACGGACTAGCCGTCACAGATACGCAGTTTTTT
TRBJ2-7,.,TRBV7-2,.,CASSLNVGGKSYEQYF,TGTGCCAGCAGCTTAAACGTGGGGGGCAAATCCTACGAGCAGTACTTC
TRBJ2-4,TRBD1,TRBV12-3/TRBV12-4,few,CASSLRGPKNIQYF,TGTGCCAGCAGTTTAAGGGGGCCCAAAAACATTCAGTACTTC
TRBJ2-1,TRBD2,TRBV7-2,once,CASSLSGERYNEQFF,TGTGCCAGCAGCCTTAGCGGGGAACGCTACAATGAGCAGTTCTTC
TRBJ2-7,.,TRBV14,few,CASSQGPVGSYEQYF,TGTGCCAGCAGCCAAGGTCCTGTAGGGTCCTACGAGCAGTACTTC
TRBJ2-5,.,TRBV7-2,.,CASSPVQGGRQTQYF,TGTGCCAGCAGCCCAGTTCAGGGGGGAAGGCAGACCCAGTACTTC
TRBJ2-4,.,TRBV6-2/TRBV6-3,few,CASSYLGRAYIQYF,TGTGCCAGCAGTTACCTGGGCAGGGCTTACATTCAGTACTTC
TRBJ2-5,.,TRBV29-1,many,CSVGDGQQETQYF,TGCAGCGTTGGGGATGGACAGCAAGAGACCCAGTACTTC